This T cell receptor beta chain was observed in a study of cytomegalovirus exposure and HLA in healthy donors. Background on the study: HLA-typed donors were the source of approximately 88 million unique TCRs held in an early data release. Findings and caveats of the study: Most of the CMV-associated TCR beta chains (in a later analysis) appeared to be HLA-restricted. It was likely that a cluster of highly shared sequence variants was a sequencing artifact. Presence/absence analyses assumed roughly uniform sequencing depth across donors.

A multiplex PCR was run with 60 Vbeta primers and 13 Jbeta primers. Sequencing was performed with immunoSEQ multiplex PCR; in TCRdb, only in-frame clones are kept and a portion is missing. The sample lists some 110,000 clones, around 80% occurring once. As regards this clone: As yet, its antigen is unknown.

V lost 5 bases and J 7 bases, leaving 15 bases between the germline ends. Germline CDR1 is SEHNR and CDR2 is FQNEAQ (reference sequence). The CDR3 has 15 residues. The origin of this receptor is a man between 25 and 39 years old in good health and CMV-seronegative. Specimen: PBMCs. V and J are TRBV7-9 and TRBJ1-6; a possible D gene is TRBD1 (5 bases). As DNA, the CDR3 is TGTGCCAGCAGCCAAAGCAGTGGGGGGAATTCACCCCTCCACTTT. It is translated as CASSQSSGGNSPLHF. The full variable domain, its missing parts supplied by reference TRBV7-9 and TRBJ1-6, is DTGVSQNPRHKITKRGQNVTFRCDPISEHNRLYWYRQTLGQGPEFLTYFQNEAQLEKSRLLSDRFSAERPKGSFSTLEIQRTEQGDSAMYLCASSQSSGGNSPLHFGNGTRLTVT.